This T cell receptor (beta chain) was profiled in a study of cytomegalovirus exposure and HLA in healthy donors. Findings and limits, study-wide: Several top significant clusters appeared, in a later analysis, to be linked to common viral pathogens.

This CDR3 has 16 residues. Germline lookup yields CDR1 SEHNR and CDR2 FQNEAQ (reference sequence). The V and J ends lost 5 bases and 2 bases respectively, with 17 bases between them. On this clone: The antigen is not known.

13 Jbeta primers and 60 Vbeta primers were used for the PCR. The repertoire was sequenced with immunoSEQ multiplex PCR; TCRdb's copy has only in-frame clones and lacks some. This table has more than 85,000 clones, about 79% appearing once. The chain has TRBV7-9 and TRBJ2-3, with D maybe TRBD2 (6 bases). This TCR was recovered from a young woman in good health and CMV-seronegative. Sequencing was carried out using PBMCs. CDR3 sequence: CASSQRGGASTDTQYF. CDR3 DNA: TGTGCCAGCAGCCAACGCGGAGGGGCCTCCACAGATACGCAGTATTTT.